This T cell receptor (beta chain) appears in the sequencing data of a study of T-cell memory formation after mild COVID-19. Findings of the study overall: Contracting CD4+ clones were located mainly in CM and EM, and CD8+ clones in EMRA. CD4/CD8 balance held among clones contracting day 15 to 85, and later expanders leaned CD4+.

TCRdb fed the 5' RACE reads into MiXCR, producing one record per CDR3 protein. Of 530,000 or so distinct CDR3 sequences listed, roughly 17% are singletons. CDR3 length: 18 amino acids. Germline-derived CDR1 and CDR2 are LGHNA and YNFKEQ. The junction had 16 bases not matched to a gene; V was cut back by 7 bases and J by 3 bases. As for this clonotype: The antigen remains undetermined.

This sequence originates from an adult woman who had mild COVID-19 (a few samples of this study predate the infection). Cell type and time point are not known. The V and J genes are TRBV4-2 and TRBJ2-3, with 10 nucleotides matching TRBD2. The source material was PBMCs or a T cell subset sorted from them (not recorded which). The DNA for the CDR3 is TGTGCCAGCACCCGGGAAGGGGGGCCTAGCGGGAGTACAGATACGCAGTATTTT. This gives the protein CASTREGGPSGSTDTQYF.